The 10 T cell receptor beta chains below were found in one sample sequenced in a study of blood T cells in healthy people across ages. For the second PCR, which ran for roughly 6 to 12 cycles, a sample-barcoded 5' primer and a J-beta primer mix were used. A single record per CDR3 protein comes from TCRdb applying MiXCR to the 5' RACE reads. The sample holds 850,000 or so distinct CDR3 sequences; roughly 26% are singletons and the top ten take roughly 17%. Sequencing was carried out using blood. Receptors originate from a woman aged 80 or older in good health.

This clonotype came up many times. The V and J genes are TRBV6-1 and TRBJ2-1; the match to TRBD2 covers 7 bases. J lost 9 bases, V lost 3 bases, and 8 bases had no gene match. Germline loops: CDR1 MNHNS, CDR2 SASEGT. This CDR3 contains 14 residues. The CDR3 DNA reads TGTGCCAGCAGTGAGGGGGACTATCGGATTGAGCAGTTCTTC. Translating gives CASSEGDYRIEQFF.

The V and J genes are TRBV7-2 and TRBJ1-6; D may be TRBD1 (6 bases). V lost 0 bases and J 7 bases, leaving 13 bases between the germline ends. This CDR3 comprises 16 residues. Germline loops: CDR1 SGHTA, CDR2 FQGNSA. For the CDR3, the DNA is TGTGCCAGCAGCTTAGCGCAACAGGGTAGCAATTCACCCCTCCACTTT. This gives the protein CASSLAQQGSNSPLHF.

This clonotype was seen many times. The rearrangement links TRBV24-1 to TRBJ2-1; D could derive from TRBD1 or TRBD2 (5 bases each). This CDR3 is 13 amino acids long. The ends were cut back, 4 bases at V and 3 bases at J, with 6 bases in the middle. Germline assignment: CDR1 KGHDR and CDR2 SFDVKD. In DNA, the CDR3 is TGTGCCACCAGTGAGGGGGTCTACAATGAGCAGTTCTTC. Translating it yields CATSEGVYNEQFF.

This clonotype has ten or more counts. The gene calls are TRBV12-3 or TRBV12-4 and TRBJ1-4; the D is unclear. The CDR3 sequence is 13 residues long. Between the trimmed V and J ends, which lost 6 bases and 6 bases, there was a span of 11 bases. In DNA form, the CDR3 reads TGTGCCAGCAGGGTTTTAAGTCATGAAAAACTGTTTTTT. As protein: CASRVLSHEKLFF.

This clonotype was found a few times. V gene TRBV28 combines with J gene TRBJ2-7; the match to TRBD1 covers 10 bases. V lost 5 bases, J lost 3 bases, and 7 bases stayed unmatched. In germline, CDR1 is MDHEN, CDR2 SYDVKM. The CDR3 runs 15 residues. This chain's CDR3 is CASSGKDRGLYEQYF. The CDR3 DNA is TGTGCCAGCAGTGGAAAAGACAGGGGGCTCTACGAGCAGTACTTC.

On this clonotype: This may be a read error, as it is one base from a much larger clone. The V call is TRBV27, the J call TRBJ2-5, with 7 bases lining up with TRBD2. Germline V gene lookup returns CDR1 MNHEY and CDR2 SMNVEV (reference sequence). This CDR3 spans 15 amino acids. This CDR3 reads CASSSPGGRGKTLYF. The CDR3 nucleotides read TGTGCCAGCAGTTCCCCCGGGGGGAGAGGAAAGACCCTGTACTTC.

This clonotype was seen a handful of times. The rearrangement links TRBV28 to TRBJ1-2, with D hard to call. This CDR3 has 12 amino acids. V was cut by 3 bases and J by 2 bases, with 4 bases left in between. Per germline, CDR1 MDHEN and CDR2 SYDVKM. Here the CDR3 reads CASSFRNYGYTF. CDR3 nucleotide sequence: TGTGCCAGCAGTTTCAGAAACTATGGCTACACCTTC.

With regard to this clonotype: A much larger clone lies a single base off, so this may be a read error. The chain carries TRBV5-6 and TRBJ2-2, with TRBD1 matching 7 bases. The J segment lost 4 bases and the V segment lost 3 bases, leaving 6 bases of the junction unmatched. Germline V gene sequence: CDR1 SGHDT, CDR2 YYEEEE. The CDR3 totals 15 residues. The CDR3 nucleotides read TGTGCCAGCAGCTCGGGATGGACAGGCACCGGGGAGCTGTTTTTT. This codes for CASSSGWTGTGELFF.

The V call is TRBV7-9, the J call TRBJ2-7; possibly TRBD2 for D (6 bases). Per germline, CDR1 SEHNR and CDR2 FQNEAQ (reference sequence). V was pared by 0 bases and J by 5 bases, with 17 bases between. The CDR3 consists of 16 residues. The CDR3 DNA follows: TGTGCCAGCAGCTTAGCGTTGGGGACGGGGGTCGACGAGCAGTACTTC. Translating gives CASSLALGTGVDEQYF.

The chain couples TRBV7-3 to TRBJ1-2; D perhaps matches TRBD1 (5 bases). The CDR3 covers 15 residues. The V and J ends lost 1 base and 0 bases respectively, with 9 bases between them. Germline CDR1 reads SGHTA; CDR2 reads FQGTGA. CDR3 DNA sequence: TGTGCCAGCAGCTTAAGCAGGGATACTAACTATGGCTACACCTTC. It specifies CASSLSRDTNYGYTF.